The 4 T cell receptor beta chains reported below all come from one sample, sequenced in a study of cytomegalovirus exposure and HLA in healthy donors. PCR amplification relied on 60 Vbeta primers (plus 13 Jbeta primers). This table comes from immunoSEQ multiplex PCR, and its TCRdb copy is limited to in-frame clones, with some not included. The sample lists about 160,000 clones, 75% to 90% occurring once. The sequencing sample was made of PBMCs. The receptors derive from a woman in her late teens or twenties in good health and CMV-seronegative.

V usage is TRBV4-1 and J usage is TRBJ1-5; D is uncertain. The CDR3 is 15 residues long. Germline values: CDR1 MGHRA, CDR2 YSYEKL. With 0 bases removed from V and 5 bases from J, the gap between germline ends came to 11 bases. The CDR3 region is CASSQEPGLYQPQHF. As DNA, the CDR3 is TGCGCCAGCAGCCAAGAGCCGGGTCTCTATCAGCCCCAGCATTTT.

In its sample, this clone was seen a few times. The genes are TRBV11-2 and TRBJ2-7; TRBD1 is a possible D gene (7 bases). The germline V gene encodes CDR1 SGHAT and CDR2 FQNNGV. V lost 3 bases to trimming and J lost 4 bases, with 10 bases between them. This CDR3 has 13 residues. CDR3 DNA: TGTGCCAGCAGCTTGACAGGGAGGTACGAGCAGTACTTC. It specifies CASSLTGRYEQYF.

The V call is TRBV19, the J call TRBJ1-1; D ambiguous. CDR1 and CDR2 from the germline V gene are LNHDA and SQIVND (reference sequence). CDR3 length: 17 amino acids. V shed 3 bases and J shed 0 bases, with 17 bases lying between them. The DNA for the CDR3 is TGTGCCAGTAGTATGCGAGCTCAGAGTAGCATGAACACTGAAGCTTTCTTT. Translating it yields CASSMRAQSSMNTEAFF. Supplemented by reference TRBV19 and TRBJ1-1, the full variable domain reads DGGITQSPKYLFRKEGQNVTLSCEQNLNHDAMYWYRQDPGQGLRLIYYSQIVNDFQKGDIAEGYSVSREKKESFPLTVTSAQKNPTAFYLCASSMRAQSSMNTEAFFGQGTRLTVV.

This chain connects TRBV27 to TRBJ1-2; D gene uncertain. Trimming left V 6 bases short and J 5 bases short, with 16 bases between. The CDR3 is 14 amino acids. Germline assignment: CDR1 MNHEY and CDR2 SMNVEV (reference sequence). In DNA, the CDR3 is TGTGCCAGCAGACCTCTACCCGATACGTATGGCTACACCTTC. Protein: CASRPLPDTYGYTF.